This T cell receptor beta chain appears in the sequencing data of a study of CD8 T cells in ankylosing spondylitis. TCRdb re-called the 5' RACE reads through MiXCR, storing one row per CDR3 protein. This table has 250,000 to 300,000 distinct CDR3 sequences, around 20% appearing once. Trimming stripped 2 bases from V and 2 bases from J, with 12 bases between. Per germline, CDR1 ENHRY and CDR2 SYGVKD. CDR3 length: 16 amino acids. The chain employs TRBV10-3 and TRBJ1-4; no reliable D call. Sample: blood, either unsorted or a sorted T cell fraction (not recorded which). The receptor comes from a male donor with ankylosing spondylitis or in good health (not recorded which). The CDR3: CAISEAASATNEKLFF. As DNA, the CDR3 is TGTGCCATCAGTGAGGCGGCCAGTGCGACTAATGAAAAACTGTTTTTT.